Sequencing of this TCR beta chain was carried out in a study of blood T cell repertoires in COVID-19. In the source study's methods: The assay estimated nucleated cells by amplifying reference gene primers. Clones were read by immunoSEQ multiplex PCR, and TCRdb kept only the in-frame ones, dropping some. D and trimming come from the DNA, and the V and J calls and clone size come from that table. The sample carries under 300,000 clones, under 95% recorded once. The CDR3 length is 15 residues. Germline V gene lookup returns CDR1 SGHTA and CDR2 FQGTGA. V shed 5 bases and J 4 bases; nucleotides not matched to a gene: 8. Categorization into cohorts depended on clinical history that participants reported.

This TCR was recovered from a woman aged 18 to 35 who had recovered from COVID-19. Sequencing input: PBMCs or T cells enriched from blood (not recorded which). V is TRBV7-3 and J is TRBJ1-2, with TRBD1 matching 9 bases. The CDR3 DNA reads TGTGCCAGCAGCCCCTATACAGGGGGCGCCTATGGCTACACCTTC. Translation gives CASSPYTGGAYGYTF.